The 8 T cell receptor beta chains reported below all come from one sample, sequenced in a study of identical twins. TCRdb fed the 5' RACE reads into MiXCR, producing one record per CDR3 protein. The sample lists about 1.7 million distinct CDR3 sequences; about 32% were seen once. Sequencing was done on a sample of cord blood. These receptors all stem from a newborn girl in good health.

This clonotype was observed a single time. Mismatch with germline at one junction end may stem from a read error. The CDR3 nucleotides read TGTGCCGGCAGTTATAATTTACAGGTTGCAACTAATGAAAAACTGTTTTTT. Its translation is CAGSYNLQVATNEKLFF. The rearrangement joins TRBV6-5 to TRBJ1-4, with D possibly matching TRBD1 (5 bases). Germline lookup yields CDR1 MNHEY and CDR2 SVGAGI. The CDR3 has 17 residues.

The V and J genes are TRBV29-1 and TRBJ2-1; the D is unclear. V lost 7 bases and J 6 bases, leaving 4 bases between the germline ends. Germline CDR1 SQVTM, CDR2 ANQGSEA. The length of the CDR3 is 9 residues. The CDR3 protein is CSGTNEQFF. CDR3 nucleotide sequence: TGCAGCGGAACCAATGAGCAGTTCTTC.

The chain links TRBV3-1 to TRBJ2-1, with 7 bases lining up with TRBD2. The germline V gene has CDR1 LGHDT and CDR2 YNNKEL (reference sequence). The CDR3 has 17 residues. The trim removed 1 base at V and 4 bases at J, leaving 10 bases unmatched. The CDR3 DNA sequence: TGTGCCAGCAGCCAAGGTCTTGGCGGGGGTCATTACAATGAGCAGTTCTTC. Its protein product is CASSQGLGGGHYNEQFF.

This chain joins TRBV10-3 and TRBJ1-5; no clear D gene. The CDR3 is 15 residues long. Trimming removed 2 bases from V and 3 bases from J, with 11 bases in between. Germline assignment: CDR1 ENHRY and CDR2 SYGVKD. CDR3 in DNA: TGTGCCATCAGTGAGCCCGGGCCTGTCAATCAGCCCCAGCATTTT. It yields the protein CAISEPGPVNQPQHF.

This clonotype was counted a few times. This chain links TRBV27 with TRBJ2-1; 9 nucleotides line up with TRBD2. The CDR3 extends over 17 amino acids. J lost 9 bases, V lost 3 bases, and 15 bases had no gene match. CDR1 is MNHEY and CDR2 is SMNVEV in the germline V gene (reference sequence). CDR3 sequence: CASSFRRSGLAGSEQFF. The CDR3 DNA follows: TGTGCCAGCAGTTTTAGAAGATCGGGACTAGCAGGTAGTGAGCAGTTCTTC.

The V gene is TRBV10-3, the J gene TRBJ1-2; TRBD1 agrees at 8 bases. The CDR3 runs to 14 residues. CDR1 is ENHRY, CDR2 SYGVKD, per germline. The V segment lost 7 bases and the J segment 8 bases; nucleotides outside the gene matches: 12. CDR3 bases: TGTGCCATCAATTTTGGCAGGGGGCGCGACGGCTACACCTTC. It translates to CAINFGRGRDGYTF.

The V gene is TRBV7-9, the J gene TRBJ2-5; TRBD1 matches at 8 bases. V was pared by 1 base and J by 2 bases, with 6 bases of the junction left unmatched. Germline-derived CDR1 and CDR2 are SEHNR and FQNEAQ (reference sequence). The CDR3 totals 16 residues. The CDR3 sequence is CASSLVARTGQETQYF. The CDR3 DNA reads TGTGCCAGCAGCTTAGTCGCCCGGACAGGGCAAGAGACCCAGTACTTC.

This clonotype was observed a handful of times. The V gene is TRBV4-1, the J gene TRBJ2-1; 7 positions agree with TRBD1. The V and J ends lost 2 bases and 4 bases, in that order; junction bases with no gene match: 2. Germline CDR1 reads MGHRA; CDR2 reads YSYEKL. The CDR3 is made up of 14 amino acids. The CDR3 region is CASSQKDRYNEQFF. The CDR3 DNA sequence: TGCGCCAGCAGCCAAAAGGACAGGTACAATGAGCAGTTCTTC.